This T cell receptor beta chain was captured in a study of T cell repertoires in cytomegalovirus infection. Study summary: CMV infection plus the matching HLA type was flagged by public TCR beta signatures. Overall study results and limits: The cumulative frequency of public TCR beta families distinguished individuals who carried CMV together with the relevant HLA.

One entry per CDR3 protein, called by TCRdb with MiXCR from the reads. The sample lists hundreds of thousands of distinct CDR3 sequences, about a sixth occurring once. This clonotype was detected ten times or more. The antigen remains undetermined. The CDR3 has 14 amino acids. With V trimmed by 4 bases and J by 0 bases, 0 bases remained unmatched. The TCR sequence derives from a human donor in good health (CMV status not recorded). Some clones in this sample may be carry-over from other donors' samples. The sequencing input was PBMCs. The V and J genes are TRBV12-3 or TRBV12-4 and TRBJ2-3; 8 bases align to TRBD1. CDR3 region: CASSWTGSTDTQYF. The CDR3 DNA is TGTGCCAGCAGTTGGACAGGGAGCACAGATACGCAGTATTTT.